This paragraph reports one TCR beta chain. The record originates from a study of beta chain features in type 1 diabetes. Reverse transcription of all isolated RNA meant that expressed TCRB transcripts were sequenced. Data came from immunoSEQ multiplex PCR; TCRdb stores just in-frame clones and leaves some out. The sample lists tens of thousands of clones, 30% to 35% occurring once. Germline CDR1 is SGHRS and CDR2 is YFSETQ. The CDR3 is made up of 15 amino acids. With 4 bases clipped from V and 1 base from J, the junction kept 3 bases outside the gene matches. The specimen was stem cell memory CD4+ T cells from blood. The sequence came from a woman aged 18-30 years in good health. V is TRBV5-1 and J is TRBJ2-3, with 10 positions matching TRBD2. The CDR3 here is CASSPGLAGTDTQYF. The CDR3 DNA sequence: TGCGCCAGCAGCCCAGGACTAGCGGGCACAGATACGCAGTATTTT. The full variable domain, in which reference TRBV5-1 and TRBJ2-3 provide the parts outside the CDR3, is KAGVTQTPRYLIKTRGQQVTLSCSPISGHRSVSWYQQTPGQGLQFLFEYFSETQRNKGNFPGRFSGRQFSNSRSEMNVSTLELGDSALYLCASSPGLAGTDTQYFGPGTRLTVL.